These 21 T cell receptor beta chains came from one sample sequenced in a study of blood T cell repertoires in COVID-19. Sequenced by immunoSEQ multiplex PCR; TCRdb stores in-frame clones only, minus some. Among more than 200,000 clones listed, approximately 80% were seen once. The sample was PBMCs or T cells enriched from blood (not recorded which). The receptors here all came from a woman in her thirties or forties with acute COVID-19.

The chain employs TRBV4-1 and TRBJ1-1; 8 positions agree with TRBD1. V lost 0 bases to trimming and J lost 5 bases; unmatched junction nucleotides: 11. The CDR3 totals 17 residues. Germline V gene data show CDR1 as MGHRA and CDR2 as YSYEKL. The CDR3 here is CASSQDRRLDRGTEAFF. As DNA, the CDR3 is TGCGCCAGCAGCCAAGATCGGCGGCTAGACAGGGGAACTGAAGCTTTCTTT.

This clone was observed once. The rearrangement joins TRBV28 to TRBJ2-7, with 8 bases aligning to TRBD1. Losses at the gene ends were 3 bases for V and 2 bases for J; bases not matched to a gene: 12. This CDR3 spans 17 amino acids. Germline CDR1 MDHEN, CDR2 SYDVKM. This CDR3 is CASSFPQGASQAYEQYF. The DNA for the CDR3 is TGTGCCAGCAGTTTTCCCCAGGGGGCGAGCCAAGCCTACGAGCAGTACTTC.

This clone was seen a single time. The rearrangement uses TRBV2 and TRBJ2-7; 8 bases match TRBD2. V lost 7 bases and J lost 0; bases outside the gene matches: 8. The CDR3 spans 15 residues. Germline V lookup: CDR1 SNHLY, CDR2 FYNNEI. As DNA, the CDR3 is TGTGCCAGCAAGAATAAGCGGGGGAGCTCCTACGAGCAGTACTTC. This translates into CASKNKRGSSYEQYF.

The chain recombines TRBV9 with TRBJ1-1; the match to TRBD1 covers 8 bases. The CDR3 is 14 residues long. Germline CDR1 is SGDLS and CDR2 is YYNGEE. V trimming: 4 bases; J trimming: 8 bases; junction bases outside the gene matches: 10. The CDR3 reads CASSTYPRTGEAFF. The CDR3 bases are TGTGCCAGCAGCACCTACCCTAGGACAGGGGAAGCTTTCTTT.

The chain has TRBV19 and TRBJ2-2; maybe TRBD1 (6 bases). Per germline, CDR1 LNHDA and CDR2 SQIVND (reference sequence). CDR3 length: 14 residues. Trimming shortened V by 6 bases and J by 6 bases, and 14 bases separated the two germline ends. The CDR3 bases are TGTGCCAGTAGCCCCCAGGGGTTCGCCGGGGAGCTGTTTTTT. Protein sequence: CASSPQGFAGELFF.

This clone appeared once. The V and J genes are TRBV7-3 and TRBJ2-3; 7 nucleotides agree with TRBD2. The junction had 6 bases not matched to a gene; V was cut back by 1 base and J by 5 bases. Germline V gene sequence: CDR1 SGHTA, CDR2 FQGTGA. The CDR3 loop spans 15 amino acids. This CDR3 reads CASSLNAGEGDTQYF. DNA for the CDR3: TGTGCCAGCAGCTTAAATGCGGGAGAGGGAGATACGCAGTATTTT.

This chain joins TRBV5-6 and TRBJ1-5, with D perhaps matching TRBD1 (6 bases). Germline V CDR1 and CDR2: SGHDT, YYEEEE. Trimming took off 3 bases at V and 2 bases at J, with 18 bases between the two ends. This CDR3 contains 17 residues. For the CDR3, the DNA is TGTGCCAGCAGCTCCTTCCTTCAGGGGTCCGGCAATCAGCCCCAGCATTTT. Amino acids: CASSSFLQGSGNQPQHF.

The rearrangement joins TRBV19 to TRBJ1-5; the D gene is possibly TRBD1 (5 bases). The CDR3 is 15 amino acids. Between the trimmed V and J ends, which lost 4 bases and 5 bases, there was a span of 15 bases. Looked up from germline, CDR1 is LNHDA and CDR2 is SQIVND (reference sequence). The CDR3 nucleotides read TGTGCCAGTAGTAGGGGCACCCTGGGGTATCAGCCCCAGCATTTT. Translated: CASSRGTLGYQPQHF.

The V call is TRBV9, the J call TRBJ1-1; 7 nucleotides agree with TRBD1. The CDR3 loop spans 15 amino acids. With 3 bases clipped from V and 1 base from J, the junction kept 6 bases outside the gene matches. Germline lookup yields CDR1 SGDLS and CDR2 YYNGEE. The CDR3 bases are TGTGCCAGCAGCGGAGACAGGGACCGGAACACTGAAGCTTTCTTT. Translation gives CASSGDRDRNTEAFF.

This rearrangement joins TRBV6-5 to TRBJ1-6; 7 bases are shared with TRBD1. V lost 7 bases to trimming and J lost 5 bases; unmatched junction nucleotides: 8. The germline V gene encodes CDR1 MNHEY and CDR2 SVGAGI. The CDR3 has 15 amino acids. DNA for the CDR3: TGTGCCAGCACTCGAGACAGGGTGGATAATTCACCCCTCCACTTT. Translated, it gives CASTRDRVDNSPLHF.

The V and J genes are TRBV10-3 and TRBJ1-5, with 7 positions matching TRBD1. Losses at the gene ends were 11 bases for V and 5 bases for J; bases not matched to a gene: 9. In germline, CDR1 is ENHRY, CDR2 SYGVKD. This CDR3 spans 13 amino acids. The CDR3 is CAVQQQGDQPQHF. The DNA of the CDR3 is TGTGCCGTTCAACAGCAGGGGGATCAGCCCCAGCATTTT.

A single count supports this clone. V is TRBV28 and J is TRBJ1-2; no reliable D call. The CDR3 has 14 amino acids. The V gene's germline CDR1 is MDHEN and CDR2 SYDVKM. V lost 2 bases and J 8 bases, leaving 15 bases between the germline ends. The DNA of the CDR3 is TGTGCCAGCAGTTTAGAGGTTCTAACGTGGGGCTACACCTTC. This codes for CASSLEVLTWGYTF.

This clone was picked up one time. The V and J genes are TRBV9 and TRBJ2-1; 9 bases are a match to TRBD1. This CDR3 is 16 amino acids long. Germline lookup yields CDR1 SGDLS and CDR2 YYNGEE. V was clipped by 0 bases and J by 4 bases; unmatched bases: 5. The CDR3 loop is CASSVVGQGSYNEQFF. CDR3 DNA: TGTGCCAGCAGCGTAGTCGGACAGGGGTCTTACAATGAGCAGTTCTTC.

CDR3 in DNA: TGTGCCACCAGTGACCCTCAGGGCACAGCCCAAGAGACCCAGTACTTC. Protein sequence: CATSDPQGTAQETQYF. This rearrangement joins TRBV24-1 to TRBJ2-5, with D tentatively TRBD1 (5 bases). Per the germline V gene, CDR1 is KGHDR and CDR2 is SFDVKD. The CDR3 runs to 16 residues. V lost 4 bases and J lost 1, with 15 bases in between.

V and J are TRBV7-9 and TRBJ2-5, with 13 bases identical to TRBD2. CDR3 length equals 16 residues. Germline V CDR1 and CDR2: SEHNR, FQNEAQ (reference sequence). V lost 6 bases and J lost 5; bases outside the gene matches: 9. DNA for the CDR3: TGTGCCAGCAGTTTACTAGCGGGGGGGCGTCGGGAGACCCAGTACTTC. As protein: CASSLLAGGRRETQYF.

The rearrangement uses TRBV10-2 and TRBJ2-7, with TRBD2 matching 8 bases. This CDR3 region has 17 residues. V lost 9 bases and J lost 4; bases outside the gene matches: 20. Germline V gene lookup returns CDR1 WSHSY and CDR2 SAAADI. The CDR3 reads CASKETGGAAGAYEQYF. The CDR3 DNA follows: TGCGCCAGTAAAGAGACCGGCGGGGCAGCGGGGGCATACGAGCAGTACTTC.

The chain is built from TRBV19 and TRBJ2-1; 10 bases are shared with TRBD2. The germline V gene has CDR1 LNHDA and CDR2 SQIVND (reference sequence). This CDR3 region has 15 residues. Unmatched junction bases numbered 7, after V lost 5 bases and J lost 6 bases. In nucleotides, the CDR3 is TGTGCCAGTAGTTTTCAGCGGGGGGGCTTCAATGAGCAGTTCTTC. As protein: CASSFQRGGFNEQFF.

This clone came up a few times. The chain is built from TRBV4-3 and TRBJ2-2; weak D call: TRBD1 (5 bases). The length of the CDR3 is 16 residues. From germline, CDR1 is LGHNA and CDR2 YSLEER. V dropped 0 bases and J dropped 0 bases, with 8 bases sitting between them. As DNA, the CDR3 is TGCGCCAGCAGCCAAGAGGGGCCTGCGAACACCGGGGAGCTGTTTTTT. Its translation is CASSQEGPANTGELFF.

The rearrangement joins TRBV3-1 (or the pseudogene TRBV3-2) to TRBJ2-7; 8 bases are shared with TRBD1. The CDR3 contains 15 residues. Germline CDR1 reads LGHDT; CDR2 reads YNNKEL (reference sequence). V lost 2 bases, J lost 6 bases, and 9 bases stayed unmatched. CDR3 residues: CASSQSRPGGSEQYF. The CDR3 DNA sequence: TGTGCCAGCAGCCAAAGCCGACCAGGGGGCAGCGAGCAGTACTTC.

This sequence joins TRBV5-1 and TRBJ1-1, with D perhaps matching TRBD1 (5 bases). The CDR3 runs 17 residues. The germline CDR1 and CDR2 sequences are SGHRS and YFSETQ. Trimming stripped 1 base from V and 4 bases from J, with 20 bases between. In nucleotides, the CDR3 is TGCGCCAGCAGCTTGCGGTCCCCCAGGGAAGGCGGCACTGAAGCTTTCTTT. As protein: CASSLRSPREGGTEAFF. The complete variable domain, with remaining parts taken from reference TRBV5-1 and TRBJ1-1, reads KAGVTQTPRYLIKTRGQQVTLSCSPISGHRSVSWYQQTPGQGLQFLFEYFSETQRNKGNFPGRFSGRQFSNSRSEMNVSTLELGDSALYLCASSLRSPREGGTEAFFGQGTRLTVV.

This clone was seen a single time. The chain employs TRBV12-3 or TRBV12-4 and TRBJ1-5, with TRBD1 matching 7 bases. The length of the CDR3 is 13 residues. With 10 bases clipped from V and 5 bases from J, the junction kept 8 bases outside the gene matches. This CDR3 reads CATSQGGDQPQHF. The CDR3 bases are TGTGCCACTAGTCAGGGGGGCGATCAGCCCCAGCATTTT.